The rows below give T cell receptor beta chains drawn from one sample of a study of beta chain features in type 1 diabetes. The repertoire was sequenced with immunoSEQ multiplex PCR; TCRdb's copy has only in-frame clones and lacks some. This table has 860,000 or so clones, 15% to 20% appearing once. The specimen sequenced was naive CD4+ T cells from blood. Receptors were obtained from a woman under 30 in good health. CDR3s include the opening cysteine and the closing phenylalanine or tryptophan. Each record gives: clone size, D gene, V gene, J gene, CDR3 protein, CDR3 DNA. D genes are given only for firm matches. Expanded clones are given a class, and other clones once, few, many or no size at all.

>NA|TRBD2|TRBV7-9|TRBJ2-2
CASSAGTSGTGELFF
TGTGCCAGCAGCGCCGGGACTAGCGGAACCGGGGAGCTGTTTTTT
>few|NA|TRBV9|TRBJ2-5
CASSVDAGFQETQYF
TGTGCCAGCAGCGTAGACGCGGGATTCCAAGAGACCCAGTACTTC
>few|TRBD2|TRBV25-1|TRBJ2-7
CASSTSGGHYEQYF
TGTGCCAGCAGCACTAGCGGGGGTCACTACGAGCAGTACTTC
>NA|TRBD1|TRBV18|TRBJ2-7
CASSPRTGDYEQYF
TGTGCCAGCTCGCCTAGGACAGGCGATTACGAGCAGTACTTC
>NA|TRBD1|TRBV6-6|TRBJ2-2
CASKGQKNTGELFF
TGTGCCAGCAAGGGACAGAAGAACACCGGGGAGCTGTTTTTT
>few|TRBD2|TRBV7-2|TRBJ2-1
CASRRRTSGRYNEQFF
TGTGCCAGCAGACGAAGGACTAGCGGGAGATACAATGAGCAGTTCTTC
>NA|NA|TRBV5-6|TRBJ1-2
CASSETVYGYTF
TGTGCCAGCAGCGAGACAGTATATGGCTACACCTTC
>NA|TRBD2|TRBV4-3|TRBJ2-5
CASSLSGNRPGETQYF
TGCGCCAGCAGCCTGAGCGGGAATCGTCCCGGGGAGACCCAGTACTTC
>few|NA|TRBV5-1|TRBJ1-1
CASSFGPHRALNTEAFF
TGCGCCAGCAGCTTCGGCCCCCACAGGGCGCTTAACACTGAAGCTTTCTTT
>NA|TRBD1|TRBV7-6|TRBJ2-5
CASSLVRRQGGETQYF
TGTGCCAGCAGCTTAGTAAGACGACAGGGCGGGGAGACCCAGTACTTC
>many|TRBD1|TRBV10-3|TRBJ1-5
CAIGQEYSNQPQHF
TGTGCCATCGGACAGGAATATAGCAATCAGCCCCAGCATTTT
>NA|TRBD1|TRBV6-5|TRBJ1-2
CASIPGTGFGYTF
TGTGCCAGCATCCCCGGGACAGGGTTTGGCTACACCTTC
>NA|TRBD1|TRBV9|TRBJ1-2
CASSVTGQLDGYTF
TGTGCCAGCAGCGTTACGGGACAGCTTGATGGCTACACCTTC
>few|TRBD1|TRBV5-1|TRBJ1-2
CASSLEGTGFSDYGYTF
TGCGCCAGCAGCTTGGAGGGGACAGGGTTTAGTGACTATGGCTACACCTTC
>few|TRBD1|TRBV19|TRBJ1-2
CASIRTGGSGYTF
TGTGCCAGTATCAGGACAGGGGGTTCTGGCTACACCTTC
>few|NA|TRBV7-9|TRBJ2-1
CASSLEHWQFF
TGTGCCAGCAGCTTAGAGCACTGGCAGTTCTTC
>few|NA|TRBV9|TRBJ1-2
CASSVDGTFYGYTF
TGTGCCAGCAGCGTAGACGGGACATTTTATGGCTACACCTTC
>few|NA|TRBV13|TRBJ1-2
CASSLGVSSYGYTF
TGTGCCAGCAGCTTAGGAGTATCTAGCTATGGCTACACCTTC
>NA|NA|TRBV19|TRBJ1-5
CASSIALNQPQHF
TGTGCCAGTAGTATAGCGCTCAATCAGCCCCAGCATTTT
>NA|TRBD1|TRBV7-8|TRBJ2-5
CASSRDRETQYF
TGTGCCAGCAGCCGGGACAGAGAGACCCAGTACTTC
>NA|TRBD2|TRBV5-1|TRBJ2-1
CASSPRLAGPRMDEQFF
TGCGCCAGCAGCCCACGACTAGCGGGACCCAGGATGGATGAGCAGTTCTTC
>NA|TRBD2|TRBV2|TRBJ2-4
CASNPSSGNFVSGIQYF
TGTGCCAGCAATCCTTCTAGCGGGAATTTCGTTTCTGGCATTCAGTACTTC
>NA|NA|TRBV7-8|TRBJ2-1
CASSYQMANGLVNEQFF
TGTGCCAGCAGCTACCAAATGGCTAACGGACTTGTCAATGAGCAGTTCTTC
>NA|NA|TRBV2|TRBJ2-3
CASSADGTDTQYF
TGTGCCAGCAGTGCTGATGGGACAGATACGCAGTATTTT
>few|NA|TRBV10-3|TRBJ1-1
CAISESGGFNTEAFF
TGTGCCATCAGTGAGTCTGGGGGTTTTAACACTGAAGCTTTCTTT
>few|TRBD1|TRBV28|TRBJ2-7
CASTPDRVPYEQYF
TGTGCCAGCACCCCGGACAGGGTCCCCTACGAGCAGTACTTC
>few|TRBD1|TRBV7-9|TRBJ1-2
CASSLGTGAGYGYTF
TGTGCCAGCAGCTTAGGGACAGGGGCTGGCTATGGCTACACCTTC
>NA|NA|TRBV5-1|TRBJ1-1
CASSLNRGDRSMNTEAFF
TGCGCCAGCAGCTTAAACCGGGGTGACCGCTCGATGAACACTGAAGCTTTCTTT
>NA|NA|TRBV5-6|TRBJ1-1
CASSKRRGWDTEAFF
TGTGCCAGCAGCAAGCGGAGGGGTTGGGACACTGAAGCTTTCTTT
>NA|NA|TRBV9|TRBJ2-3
CASSVGGMQDTQYF
TGTGCCAGCAGCGTAGGCGGGATGCAAGATACGCAGTATTTT
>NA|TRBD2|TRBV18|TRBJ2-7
CASSPVAGENEQYF
TGTGCCAGCTCACCAGTAGCGGGAGAGAACGAGCAGTACTTC
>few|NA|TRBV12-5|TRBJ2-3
CASALGVDTQYF
TGTGCTAGTGCTCTGGGAGTGGATACGCAGTATTTT
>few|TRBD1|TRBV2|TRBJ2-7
CASSTPDRDKTYEQYF
TGTGCCAGCAGTACCCCTGACAGGGACAAAACCTACGAGCAGTACTTC
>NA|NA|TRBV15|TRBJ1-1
CATSLQENTEAFF
TGTGCCACCAGCTTACAGGAGAACACTGAAGCTTTCTTT
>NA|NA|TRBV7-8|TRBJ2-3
CASSLVLEPGTDTQYF
TGTGCCAGCAGCTTAGTTCTGGAGCCGGGCACAGATACGCAGTATTTT
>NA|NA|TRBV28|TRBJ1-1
CASSFLHAGSAFF
TGTGCCAGCAGTTTCCTACACGCGGGCTCAGCTTTCTTT
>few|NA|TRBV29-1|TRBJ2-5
CSVEGGRAQETQYF
TGCAGCGTTGAAGGGGGCAGGGCGCAAGAGACCCAGTACTTC
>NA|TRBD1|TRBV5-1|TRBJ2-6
CASSPRTGQVAGANVLTF
TGCGCCAGCAGCCCTAGGACAGGGCAAGTTGCTGGGGCCAACGTCCTGACTTTC
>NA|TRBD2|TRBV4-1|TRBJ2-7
CASSQASSSGRSSYEQYF
TGCGCCAGCAGCCAAGCCTCCAGTAGCGGGAGGAGCTCCTACGAGCAGTACTTC
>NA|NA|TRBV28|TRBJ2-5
CASSFFVVQETQYF
TGTGCCAGCAGTTTTTTCGTGGTCCAAGAGACCCAGTACTTC
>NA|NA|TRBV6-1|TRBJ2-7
CASSGLNYEQYF
TGTGCCAGCAGTGGACTGAACTACGAGCAGTACTTC
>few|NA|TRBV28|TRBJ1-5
CASSAQFQPQHF
TGTGCCAGCAGCGCCCAGTTCCAGCCCCAGCATTTT
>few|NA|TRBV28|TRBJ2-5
CASSLPRETQYF
TGTGCCAGCAGTTTGCCACGAGAGACCCAGTACTTC
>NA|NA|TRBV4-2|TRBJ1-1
CASSQVGENTEAFF
TGTGCCAGCAGCCAAGTCGGGGAGAACACTGAAGCTTTCTTT
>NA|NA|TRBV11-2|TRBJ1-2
CASSLIIRSPDGGYTF
TGTGCCAGCAGCTTAATCATCCGGTCCCCCGACGGAGGCTACACCTTC
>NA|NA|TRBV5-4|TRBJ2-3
CASSLSGSTQYF
TGTGCCAGCAGCTTGAGTGGCAGTACGCAGTATTTT
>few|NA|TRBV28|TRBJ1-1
CASGLYSLNTEAFF
TGTGCCAGTGGACTTTACAGCTTGAACACTGAAGCTTTCTTT
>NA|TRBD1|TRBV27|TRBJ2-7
CASSPRQGRLYEQYF
TGTGCCAGCAGTCCCCGACAGGGACGGTTATACGAGCAGTACTTC
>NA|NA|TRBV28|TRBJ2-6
CASRTGANVLTF
TGTGCCAGTCGGACCGGGGCCAACGTCCTGACTTTC
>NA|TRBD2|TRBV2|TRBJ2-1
CASREGTSGNPQVFF
TGTGCCAGCAGGGAGGGGACTAGCGGGAACCCACAGGTGTTCTTC
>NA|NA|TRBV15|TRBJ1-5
CATSRVGSRGGYNQPQHF
TGTGCCACCAGCAGAGTAGGATCGAGGGGCGGTTATAATCAGCCCCAGCATTTT
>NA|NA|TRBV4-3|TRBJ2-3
CASSQEMVGSTDTQYF
TGCGCCAGCAGCCAAGAAATGGTTGGGTCCACAGATACGCAGTATTTT
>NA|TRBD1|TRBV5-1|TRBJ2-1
CASSLGISGQGAYEQFF
TGCGCCAGCAGCTTGGGGATTTCGGGACAGGGGGCATATGAGCAGTTCTTC
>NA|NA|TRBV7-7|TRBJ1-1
CASTGGGLKLNTEAFF
TGTGCTAGCACCGGGGGGGGGCTGAAGTTGAACACTGAAGCTTTCTTT
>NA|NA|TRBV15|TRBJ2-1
CATSSEWTSPYNEQFF
TGTGCCACCAGCAGTGAGTGGACCTCCCCGTACAATGAGCAGTTCTTC